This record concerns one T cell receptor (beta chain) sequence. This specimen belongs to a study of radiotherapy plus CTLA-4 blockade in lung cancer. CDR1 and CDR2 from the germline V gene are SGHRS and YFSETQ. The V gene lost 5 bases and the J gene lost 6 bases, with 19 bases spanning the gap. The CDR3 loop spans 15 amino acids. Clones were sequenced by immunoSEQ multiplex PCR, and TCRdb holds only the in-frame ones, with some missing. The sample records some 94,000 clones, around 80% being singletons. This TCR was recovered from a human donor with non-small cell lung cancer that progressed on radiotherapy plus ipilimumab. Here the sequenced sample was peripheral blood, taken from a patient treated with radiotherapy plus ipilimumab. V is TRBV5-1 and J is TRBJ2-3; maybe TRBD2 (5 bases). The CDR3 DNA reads TGCGCCAGCAGAAACACCGGAAGGGAGTCCGATACGCAGTATTTT. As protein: CASRNTGRESDTQYF.